The entry below gives a single TCR beta chain sequence along with its context. A few counts support this clone. Its antigen target is currently unknown. Base-call qualities are not available, and no considerably larger clone is one nucleotide away. The library relied on the immunoSEQ multiplex PCR assay. TCRdb carries this immuneACCESS record with in-frame sequences only. Its versions omit some clonotypes, under half of them owing to an unresolved V gene in the studies checked, with the rest unexplained. The sample table contains some 41,000 clones; only one count was recorded for 70% to 90% of them. The ten largest make up roughly 4% of the sample. These data belong to a study of T cell changes during pregnancy in multiple sclerosis (dated by TCRdb to the late 2010s). Study-wide context: In women with multiple sclerosis, the researchers looked at how the T cell repertoire shifted as pregnancy progressed.

From cysteine to phenylalanine, the CDR3 is 13 amino acids long. This entry keeps only the CDR3 DNA: 39 bases, framed from base 1. The germline V gene yields SGHVS for CDR1 and FNYEAQ for CDR2. The V end loses 1 base and the J end loses 7 bases, and a stretch of 10 bases separates them. This clonotype was obtained from a female donor with multiple sclerosis, enrolled in a pregnancy study. Here the sequenced sample was CD8+ T cells from peripheral blood mononuclear cells, taken in the first trimester of pregnancy. The chain links TRBV7-6 with TRBJ1-1; too little of a D gene remains to name it. This receptor carries the CDR3 CASSLGSSGEAFF. DNA sequence: TGTGCCAGCAGCTTAGGATCATCGGGTGAAGCTTTCTTT.